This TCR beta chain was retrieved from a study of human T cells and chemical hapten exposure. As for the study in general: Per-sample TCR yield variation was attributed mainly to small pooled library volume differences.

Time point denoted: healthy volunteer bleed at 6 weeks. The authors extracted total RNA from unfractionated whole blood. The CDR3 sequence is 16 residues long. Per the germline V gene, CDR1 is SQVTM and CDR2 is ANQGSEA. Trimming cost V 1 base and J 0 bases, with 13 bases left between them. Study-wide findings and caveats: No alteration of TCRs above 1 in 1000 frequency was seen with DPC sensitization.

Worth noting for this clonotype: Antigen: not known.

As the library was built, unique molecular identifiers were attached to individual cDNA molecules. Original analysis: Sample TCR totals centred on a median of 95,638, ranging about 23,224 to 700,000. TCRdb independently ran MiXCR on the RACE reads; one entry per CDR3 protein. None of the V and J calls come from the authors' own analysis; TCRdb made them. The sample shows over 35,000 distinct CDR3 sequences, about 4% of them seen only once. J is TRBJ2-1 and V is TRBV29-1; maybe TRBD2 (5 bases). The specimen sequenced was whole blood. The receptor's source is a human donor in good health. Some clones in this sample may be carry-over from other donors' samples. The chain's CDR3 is CSVEGRGSRSYNEQFF. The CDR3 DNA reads TGCAGCGTTGAAGGAAGAGGGTCTCGCTCCTACAATGAGCAGTTCTTC.